This entry describes one T cell receptor beta chain. The clone's antigen remains unknown. No per-base quality is available; no much larger clone lies one base away. These data belong to a study of Ad26.COV2.S vaccination and SARS-CoV-2 variants (TCRdb year 2021). With regard to the full study: Donors in the vaccine arm were drawn from COV1001, a multicentre, randomized, double-blind, placebo-controlled phase I-IIa trial testing Ad26.COV2.S in healthy adults. The specificity and breadth of SARS-CoV-2-reactive T cell receptors after Ad26.COV2.S vaccination were assessed by TCRbeta repertoire sequencing. A total of roughly 30 samples were included in the TCR-sequenced set, comprising roughly 19 Ad26.COV2.S vaccine recipients, 5 placebo recipients and 8 SARS-CoV-2 convalescent individuals. Investigators did not know the trial group allocation while performing experiments and assessing outcomes. Ad26.COV2.S was administered intramuscularly at 5 x 10^10 or 1 x 10^11 viral particles, either as a single shot or as two shots given 56 days apart. Trial participants were randomized into five groups of five: low-dose or high-dose Ad26.COV2.S given once or twice, or placebo on both occasions.

The treatment or condition label, as the study defines it: around 19 received Ad26.COV2.S at low or high dose, single or two shots; roughly five received placebo; per-sample allocation not given. Repertoires of vaccine and placebo recipients were sequenced from samples collected on day 63 after the first injection. Between 29 July and 7 August 2020, Cohort 1b enrolled 25 adults aged 18-55 years at one site in Boston, USA. Ad26.COV2.S was a replication-incompetent adenovirus type 26 vector that expressed a prefusion-stabilized SARS-CoV-2 spike protein derived from the original Wuhan strain. The full study reports these points: The authors noted that total T cell responses may have been underestimated by the TCR breadth and depth analyses. Vaccine and placebo recipients had comparable non-spike TCR breadth, which fits with the vaccine containing only spike. Ad26.COV2.S recipients had higher spike-specific TCR breadth than placebo recipients (P = 0.0014). After vaccination, substantial breadth of spike-specific CD8+ and CD4+ T cell responses was reported. The study lacked the statistical power to compare responses across vaccine doses or regimens.

The immunoSEQ Assay was used to sequence TCRbeta CDR3 regions. After extraction, genomic DNA underwent amplification by bias-controlled multiplex PCR, followed by high-throughput sequencing. In the paper's pipeline: To quantify the absolute abundance of every unique TCRbeta CDR3 region, sequences were collapsed and filtered. T cell fraction was estimated by normalizing TCRbeta template counts to usable DNA, with usable DNA measured through amplification of reference genes found in all nucleated cells. Repertoire TCRs were annotated as SARS-CoV-2-specific by exact matching of V gene, CDR3 amino acid sequence and J gene to a known reactive TCR set. The reference SARS-CoV-2 TCR set was derived from MIRA and filtered for enrichment in COVID-19-positive ImmuneCODE repertoires, a step that removed public or cross-reactive TCRs. Based on the MIRA antigens, annotated TCRs were further analysed at the level of specific ORF or position within ORF. Breadth was defined as annotated unique rearrangements over total unique productive rearrangements; depth was the summed frequency of those rearrangements. Group comparisons of TCR breadth used two-sided Wilcoxon rank-sum tests. TCRdb mirrors the immuneACCESS table, restricted to in-frame sequences. Some clones are absent from its copies; in checked studies, under half trace to an unresolved V gene, and the reason for the others is unknown. V and J calls and clone size are those listed in that table; D and trimming were worked out from the DNA. The sample contains 410,000 or so clones, over 80% of them found a single time. The ten largest clones represent around 1.7% of the sample.

Source: peripheral blood, taken in a trial of Ad26.COV2.S vaccine versus placebo. This TCR was sampled from a person aged 18 to 59 who received the Ad26.COV2.S COVID-19 vaccine or a placebo.

The DNA sequence is as follows: TGTGCCAGCAGCCGAGGGACACCTATTAATGAAAAACTGTTTTTT. Its protein product is CASSRGTPINEKLFF. The chain employs TRBV6-6 and TRBJ1-4; the D gene is perhaps TRBD1, on 6 matching bases. The germline ends are 15 bases apart after V is trimmed by 6 bases and J by 4 bases. The CDR3 spans 15 residues, from the cysteine through the phenylalanine. Only the CDR3 DNA is retained, 45 bases long and in frame from the first base. The germline V gene (reference sequence) sets CDR1 to MNHNY and CDR2 to SVGAGI.